The 6 T cell receptor beta chains reported below all come from one sample, sequenced in a study of T cell responses to AZD1222 COVID-19 vaccine. The protocol was immunoSEQ multiplex PCR, while the TCRdb copy is restricted to in-frame clones and leaves out a portion. The sample carries 100,000 to 130,000 clones, over 80% recorded once. Sequences were derived from peripheral blood, sampled 28 days after the second AZD1222 dose. The receptors shown here come from an adult who received the AZD1222 COVID-19 vaccine.

The chain links TRBV30 to TRBJ2-7; D not certain. The CDR3 extends over 11 amino acids. V lost 1 base and J 3 bases, leaving 4 bases between the germline ends. CDR1 GTSNPN and CDR2 SVGIG come from the germline V gene (reference sequence). DNA for the CDR3: TGTGCCTGGAGTGGTGGCTACGAGCAGTACTTC. This translates into CAWSGGYEQYF.

The rearrangement links TRBV19 to TRBJ2-1; TRBD2 matches at 8 bases. Germline CDR1 reads LNHDA; CDR2 reads SQIVND (reference sequence). CDR3 length: 14 residues. V was pared by 5 bases and J by 6 bases, with 6 bases of the junction left unmatched. CDR3 DNA sequence: TGTGCCAGTAGTGTCTCTAGCGGGTTCAATGAGCAGTTCTTC. Its translation is CASSVSSGFNEQFF.

This clone was picked up one time. The chain joins TRBV7-9 to TRBJ1-2, with D possibly TRBD1 on 6 matching bases. V lost 5 bases and J 4 bases, leaving 17 bases between the germline ends. CDR1 and CDR2 (germline): SEHNR, FQNEAQ (reference sequence). This CDR3 has 15 amino acids. The CDR3 loop reads CASSTLGGYGYGYTF. The CDR3 DNA is TGTGCCAGCAGCACACTAGGGGGTTATGGCTATGGCTACACCTTC.

V usage is TRBV15 and J usage is TRBJ1-4; 9 bases are a match to TRBD1. Trimming cost V 6 bases and J 5 bases; bases outside gene matches: 1. The CDR3 extends over 13 amino acids. The germline V gene encodes CDR1 LNHNV and CDR2 YYDKDF (reference sequence). The DNA for the CDR3 is TGTGCCACCAGGGGACAGGGAAATGAAAAACTGTTTTTT. It codes for CATRGQGNEKLFF.

The V call is TRBV19, the J call TRBJ2-1; D is perhaps TRBD2 (5 bases). CDR3 length: 15 residues. V lost 4 bases to trimming and J lost 0 bases, with 10 bases between them. Germline V lookup: CDR1 LNHDA, CDR2 SQIVND (reference sequence). CDR3 coding DNA: TGTGCCAGTAGTACGGACTTGAGCTCCTACAATGAGCAGTTCTTC. It translates to CASSTDLSSYNEQFF.

The gene calls are TRBV18 and TRBJ2-6, with a tentative D call TRBD2 (6 bases). The CDR3 has 19 amino acids. Trimming shortened V by 3 bases and J by 0 bases, and 18 bases separated the two germline ends. Germline CDR1 is KGHSH and CDR2 is LQKENI. The CDR3 coding sequence is TGTGCCAGCTCACCTTCCGGGACTCTCACTTACTCTGGGGCCAACGTCCTGACTTTC. Its translation is CASSPSGTLTYSGANVLTF.